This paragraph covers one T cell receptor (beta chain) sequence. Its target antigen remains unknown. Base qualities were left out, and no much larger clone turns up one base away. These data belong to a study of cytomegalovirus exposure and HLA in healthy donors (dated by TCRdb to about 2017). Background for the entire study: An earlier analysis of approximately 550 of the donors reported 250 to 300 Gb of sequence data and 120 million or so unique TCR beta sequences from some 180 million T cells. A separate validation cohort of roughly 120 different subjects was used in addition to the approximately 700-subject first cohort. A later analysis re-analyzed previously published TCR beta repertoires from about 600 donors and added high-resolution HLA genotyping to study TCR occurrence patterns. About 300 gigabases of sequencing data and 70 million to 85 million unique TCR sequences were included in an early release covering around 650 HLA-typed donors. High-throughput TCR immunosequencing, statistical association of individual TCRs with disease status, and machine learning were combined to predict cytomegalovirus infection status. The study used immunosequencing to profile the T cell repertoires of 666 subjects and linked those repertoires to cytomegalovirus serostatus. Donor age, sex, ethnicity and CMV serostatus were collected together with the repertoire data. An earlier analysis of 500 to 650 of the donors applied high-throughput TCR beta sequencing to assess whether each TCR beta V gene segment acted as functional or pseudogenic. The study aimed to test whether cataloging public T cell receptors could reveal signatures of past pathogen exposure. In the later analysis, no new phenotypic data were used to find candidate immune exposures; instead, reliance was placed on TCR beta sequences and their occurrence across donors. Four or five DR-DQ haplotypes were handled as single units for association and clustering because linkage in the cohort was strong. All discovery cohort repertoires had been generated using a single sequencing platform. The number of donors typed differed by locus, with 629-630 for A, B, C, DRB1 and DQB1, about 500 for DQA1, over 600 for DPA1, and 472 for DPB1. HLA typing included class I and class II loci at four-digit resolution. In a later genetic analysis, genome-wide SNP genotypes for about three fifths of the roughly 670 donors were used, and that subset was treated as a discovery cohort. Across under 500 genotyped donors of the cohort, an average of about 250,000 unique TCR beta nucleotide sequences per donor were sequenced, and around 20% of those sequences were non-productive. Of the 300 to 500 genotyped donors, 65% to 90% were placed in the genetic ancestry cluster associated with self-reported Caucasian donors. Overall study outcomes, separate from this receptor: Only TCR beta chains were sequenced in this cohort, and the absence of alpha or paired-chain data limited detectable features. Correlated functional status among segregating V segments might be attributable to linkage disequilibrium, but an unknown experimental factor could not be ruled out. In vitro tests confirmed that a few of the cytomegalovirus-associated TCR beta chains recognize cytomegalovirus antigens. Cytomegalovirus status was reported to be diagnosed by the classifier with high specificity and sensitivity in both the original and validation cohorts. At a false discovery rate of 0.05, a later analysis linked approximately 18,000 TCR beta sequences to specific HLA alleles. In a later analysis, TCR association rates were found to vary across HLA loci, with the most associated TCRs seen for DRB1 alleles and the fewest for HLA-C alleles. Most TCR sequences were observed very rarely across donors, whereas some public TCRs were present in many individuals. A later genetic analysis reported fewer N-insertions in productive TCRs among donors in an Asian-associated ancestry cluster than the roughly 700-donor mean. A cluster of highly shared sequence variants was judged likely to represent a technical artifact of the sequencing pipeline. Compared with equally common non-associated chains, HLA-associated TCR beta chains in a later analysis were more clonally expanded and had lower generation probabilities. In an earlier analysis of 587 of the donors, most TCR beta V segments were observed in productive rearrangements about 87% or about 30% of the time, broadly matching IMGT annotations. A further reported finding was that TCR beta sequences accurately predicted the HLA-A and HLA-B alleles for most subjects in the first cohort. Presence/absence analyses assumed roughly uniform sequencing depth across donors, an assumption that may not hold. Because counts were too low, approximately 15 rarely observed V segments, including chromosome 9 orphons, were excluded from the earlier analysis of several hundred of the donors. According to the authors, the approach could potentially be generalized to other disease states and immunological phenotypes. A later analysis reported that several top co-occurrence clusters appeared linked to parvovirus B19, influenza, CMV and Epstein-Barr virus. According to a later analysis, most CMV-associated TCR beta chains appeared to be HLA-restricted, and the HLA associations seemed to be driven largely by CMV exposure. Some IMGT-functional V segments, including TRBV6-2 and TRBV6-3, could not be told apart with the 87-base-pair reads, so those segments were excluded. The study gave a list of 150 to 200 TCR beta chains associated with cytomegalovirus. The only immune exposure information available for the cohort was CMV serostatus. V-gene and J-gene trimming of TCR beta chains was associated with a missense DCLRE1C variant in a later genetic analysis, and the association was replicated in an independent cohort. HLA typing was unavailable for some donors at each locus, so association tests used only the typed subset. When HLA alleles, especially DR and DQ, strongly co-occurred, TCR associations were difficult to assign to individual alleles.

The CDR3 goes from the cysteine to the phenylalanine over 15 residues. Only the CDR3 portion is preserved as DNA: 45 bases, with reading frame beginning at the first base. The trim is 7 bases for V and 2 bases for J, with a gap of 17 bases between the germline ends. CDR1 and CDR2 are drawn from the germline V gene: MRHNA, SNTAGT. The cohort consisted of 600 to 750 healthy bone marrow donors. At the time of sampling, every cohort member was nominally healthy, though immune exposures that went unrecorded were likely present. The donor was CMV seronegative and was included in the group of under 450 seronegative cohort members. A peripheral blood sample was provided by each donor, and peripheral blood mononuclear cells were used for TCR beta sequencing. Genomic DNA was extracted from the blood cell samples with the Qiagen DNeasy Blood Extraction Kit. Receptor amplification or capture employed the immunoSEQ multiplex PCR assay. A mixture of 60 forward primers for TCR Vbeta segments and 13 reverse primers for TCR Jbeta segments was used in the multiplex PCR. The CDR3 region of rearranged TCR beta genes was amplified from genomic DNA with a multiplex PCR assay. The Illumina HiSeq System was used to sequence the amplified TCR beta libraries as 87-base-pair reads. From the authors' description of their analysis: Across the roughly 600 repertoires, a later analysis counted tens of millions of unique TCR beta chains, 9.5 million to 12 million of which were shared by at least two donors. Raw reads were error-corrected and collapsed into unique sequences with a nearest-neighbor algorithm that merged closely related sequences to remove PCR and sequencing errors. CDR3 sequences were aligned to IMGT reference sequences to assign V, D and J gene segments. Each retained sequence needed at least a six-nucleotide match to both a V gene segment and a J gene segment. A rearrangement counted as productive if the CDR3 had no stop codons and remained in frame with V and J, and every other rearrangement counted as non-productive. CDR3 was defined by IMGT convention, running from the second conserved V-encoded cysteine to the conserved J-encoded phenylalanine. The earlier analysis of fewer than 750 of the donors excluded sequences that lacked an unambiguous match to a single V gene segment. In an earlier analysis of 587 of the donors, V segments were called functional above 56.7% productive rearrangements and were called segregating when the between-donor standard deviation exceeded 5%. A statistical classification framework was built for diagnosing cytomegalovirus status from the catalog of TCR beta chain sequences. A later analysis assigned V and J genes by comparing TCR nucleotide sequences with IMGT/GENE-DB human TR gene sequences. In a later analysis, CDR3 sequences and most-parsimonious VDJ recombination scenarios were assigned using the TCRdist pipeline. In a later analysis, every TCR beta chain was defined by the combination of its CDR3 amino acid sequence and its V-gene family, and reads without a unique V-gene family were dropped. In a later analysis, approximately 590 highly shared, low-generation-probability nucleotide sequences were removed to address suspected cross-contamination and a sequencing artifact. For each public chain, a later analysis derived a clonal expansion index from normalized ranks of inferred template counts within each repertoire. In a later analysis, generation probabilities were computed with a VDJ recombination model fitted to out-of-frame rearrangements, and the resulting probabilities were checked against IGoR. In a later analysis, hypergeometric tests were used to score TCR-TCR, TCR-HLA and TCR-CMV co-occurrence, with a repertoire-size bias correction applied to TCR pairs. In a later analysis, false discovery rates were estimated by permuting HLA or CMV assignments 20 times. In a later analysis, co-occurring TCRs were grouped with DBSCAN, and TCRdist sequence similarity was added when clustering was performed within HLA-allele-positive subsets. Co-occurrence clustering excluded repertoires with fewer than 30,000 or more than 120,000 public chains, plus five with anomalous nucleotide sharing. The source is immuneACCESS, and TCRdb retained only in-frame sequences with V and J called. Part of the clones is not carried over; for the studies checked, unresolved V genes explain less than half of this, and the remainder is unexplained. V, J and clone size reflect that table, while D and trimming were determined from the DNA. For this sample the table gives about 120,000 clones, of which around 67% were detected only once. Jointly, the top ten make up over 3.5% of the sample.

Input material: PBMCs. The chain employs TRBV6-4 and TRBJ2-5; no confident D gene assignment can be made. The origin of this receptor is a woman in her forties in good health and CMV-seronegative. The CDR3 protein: CASTPLEAVQETQYF. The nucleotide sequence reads TGTGCCAGCACCCCCCTTGAGGCAGTTCAAGAGACCCAGTACTTC.